These 29 T cell receptor beta chains were all obtained from the same sample, sequenced in a study of blood T cells in healthy people across ages. Primed by a sample-barcoded 5' primer and a J-beta primer mix, a second PCR proceeded for roughly 7 to 12 cycles. TCRdb ran MiXCR on the 5' RACE reads and lists one entry per CDR3 protein. The repertoire holds approximately 1.5 million distinct CDR3 sequences, with roughly 30% as singletons. The sequencing sample was made of blood. These receptors were obtained from a woman in her thirties in good health.

The chain combines TRBV2 with TRBJ1-2; D not certain. Looked up from germline, CDR1 is SNHLY and CDR2 is FYNNEI. The CDR3 has 13 residues. The ends were cut back, 4 bases at V and 2 bases at J, with 8 bases in the middle. The CDR3 sequence: CASSGSWNYGYTF. The CDR3 DNA reads as TGTGCCAGCAGTGGAAGTTGGAACTATGGCTACACCTTC. The full variable domain, in which reference TRBV2 and TRBJ1-2 provide the parts outside the CDR3, is EPEVTQTPSHQVTQMGQEVILRCVPISNHLYFYWYRQILGQKVEFLVSFYNNEISEKSEIFDDQFSVERPDGSNFTLKIRSTKLEDSAMYFCASSGSWNYGYTFGSGTRLTVV.

The sample holds a few counts of this clonotype. The CDR3 loop reads CASSDTGTTYYGYTF. The DNA of the CDR3 is TGTGCCAGCAGCGATACGGGGACTACTTACTATGGCTACACCTTC. This chain uses TRBV7-2 with TRBJ1-2; D might be TRBD1 (5 bases). In germline, CDR1 is SGHTA, CDR2 FQGNSA. The CDR3 is 15 amino acids. The V end lost 5 bases, the J end lost 3 bases, and 16 bases lay between the germline ends.

This clonotype was found many times. The chain employs TRBV5-5 and TRBJ2-7, with 7 bases fitting TRBD1. There are 15 residues in the CDR3. Germline CDR1 reads SGHKS; CDR2 reads YYEKEE (reference sequence). V shed 0 bases, J shed 6 bases, and the junction held 9 bases outside the gene matches. The CDR3, as DNA: TGTGCCAGCAGCTTGGTGGCAGGGGGACCCGGCGAGCAGTACTTC. Translating it yields CASSLVAGGPGEQYF.

The V gene is TRBV4-1, the J gene TRBJ1-1, with D hard to call. V lost 1 base and J lost 6, with 15 bases in between. The germline V gene encodes CDR1 MGHRA and CDR2 YSYEKL. This CDR3 has 15 residues. CDR3 in DNA: TGCGCCAGCAGCCAAGCGCCAGAGGGAAGGGCTGAAGCTTTCTTT. This sequence encodes CASSQAPEGRAEAFF.

The CDR3: CSARGLAASEQYF. The CDR3 region has the DNA TGCAGTGCTAGGGGACTAGCGGCCTCCGAGCAGTACTTC. This rearrangement joins TRBV20-1 to TRBJ2-7; 11 bases align to TRBD2. The CDR3 is 13 residues long. Germline V gives CDR1 DFQATT, CDR2 SNEGSKA (reference sequence). V was clipped by 3 bases and J by 6 bases; unmatched bases: 4.

This clonotype was counted only a few times. V and J are TRBV14 and TRBJ1-1; 8 bases align to TRBD1. The ends lost 3 bases at V and 4 bases at J; junction bases unmatched: 4. This CDR3 comprises 14 residues. Germline values: CDR1 SGHDN, CDR2 FVKESK. This CDR3 reads CASSHTGGSTEAFF. The CDR3 bases are TGTGCCAGCAGCCACACAGGGGGGAGCACTGAAGCTTTCTTT.

This sequence joins TRBV28 and TRBJ2-7; 13 positions match TRBD2. There are 18 residues in the CDR3. V shed 3 bases, J shed 1 base, and the junction held 9 bases outside the gene matches. Germline loops: CDR1 MDHEN, CDR2 SYDVKM. As DNA, the CDR3 is TGTGCCAGCAGTTTGGAAACCGGGACTAGCGGGATTTCCTACGAGCAGTACTTC. This codes for CASSLETGTSGISYEQYF.

V is TRBV28 and J is TRBJ2-3; the match to TRBD2 covers 7 bases. The V segment lost 8 bases and the J segment 7 bases; nucleotides outside the gene matches: 12. CDR1 MDHEN and CDR2 SYDVKM come from the germline V gene. The CDR3 length is 14 residues. CDR3 protein: CASQTSTPPHTQYF. Here the CDR3 DNA reads TGTGCCAGCCAGACTAGCACCCCACCACATACGCAGTATTTT.

Concerning this clonotype itself: Sequence at one end of the junction differs from germline and may be a read error. The gene calls are TRBV4-1 and TRBJ2-1, with TRBD2 as a possible D gene (5 bases). The CDR3 runs to 16 residues. Germline V gene sequence: CDR1 MGHRA, CDR2 YSYEKL. The CDR3 here is CASSHAGVLRHNGQFF. Here the CDR3 DNA reads TGCGCCAGCAGCCATGCCGGGGTTCTTCGTCACAATGGGCAGTTCTTC.

The rearrangement uses TRBV25-1 and TRBJ2-5, with 7 bases matching TRBD2. The J segment lost 5 bases and the V segment lost 6 bases, leaving 15 bases of the junction unmatched. The CDR3 contains 16 residues. Germline V lookup: CDR1 MGHDK, CDR2 SYGVNS. The CDR3 DNA reads as TGTGCCAGCAGCCCCTTAGGTAGCGGGTTTAAGGAGACCCAGTACTTC. This encodes CASSPLGSGFKETQYF.

The chain carries TRBV27 and TRBJ1-1; D possibly corresponds to TRBD1 (5 bases). The germline V gene has CDR1 MNHEY and CDR2 SMNVEV (reference sequence). The CDR3 is 14 residues long. Trimming took 7 bases from V and 7 from J, leaving 19 bases between them. The CDR3 DNA sequence: TGTGCCAGCATCCCCCTCTCCCGGGGCGTTGAAGCTTTCTTT. It yields the protein CASIPLSRGVEAFF.

This chain joins TRBV12-3 or TRBV12-4 and TRBJ2-3; D not certain. The CDR3 totals 13 residues. V was clipped by 10 bases and J by 4 bases, with 15 bases between them. This CDR3 reads CAISRLRADTQYF. Here the CDR3 DNA reads TGTGCCATCTCGAGGTTGAGAGCAGATACGCAGTATTTT.

This chain uses TRBV6-1 with TRBJ2-5, with 9 bases that match TRBD1. The CDR3 extends over 15 amino acids. Germline values: CDR1 MNHNS, CDR2 SASEGT. Losses at the gene ends were 5 bases for V and 4 bases for J; bases not matched to a gene: 8. Written as DNA, the CDR3 is TGTGCCAGCAGTACTGGACAGGGGCAGGGAGAGACCCAGTACTTC. Protein product: CASSTGQGQGETQYF.

The gene calls are TRBV6-5 and TRBJ2-5; TRBD2 might be the D (6 bases). The V gene's germline CDR1 is MNHEY and CDR2 SVGAGI. The CDR3 length is 14 residues. The V and J ends lost 2 bases and 4 bases respectively, with 11 bases between them. In nucleotides, the CDR3 is TGTGCCAGCAGTTACGGGGCGGGAAGAGAGACCCAGTACTTC. This encodes CASSYGAGRETQYF.

This clonotype was counted a few times. This CDR3 is CASSLWSVDEQYF. DNA of the CDR3: TGTGCCAGCAGTTTATGGAGCGTCGACGAGCAGTACTTC. The genes are TRBV12-3 or TRBV12-4 and TRBJ2-7, with D unresolved. V was cut by 2 bases and J by 5 bases, with 10 bases left in between. The CDR3 has 13 residues.

This clonotype was found many times. V gene TRBV10-3 combines with J gene TRBJ2-7, with 7 nucleotides matching TRBD2. The V gene end was trimmed by 8 bases and the J gene end by 0 bases; junction bases not matched to a gene: 1. The CDR3 covers 12 residues. Germline lookup yields CDR1 ENHRY and CDR2 SYGVKD. The CDR3 spells CAIGRDSYEQYF. The CDR3 nucleotides are TGTGCCATCGGGAGGGACTCCTACGAGCAGTACTTC.

This clonotype occurred a few times. The chain uses TRBV12-3 or TRBV12-4 and TRBJ1-4; D perhaps matches TRBD1 (5 bases). The CDR3 totals 13 residues. The ends were cut back, 6 bases at V and 6 bases at J, with 11 bases in the middle. The CDR3 bases are TGTGCCAGCAGCCCAGGGTTGTATGAAAAACTGTTTTTT. It codes for CASSPGLYEKLFF.

This clonotype has more than one count but fewer than ten. The rearrangement links TRBV10-3 to TRBJ1-5, with D unresolved. Trimming stripped 4 bases from V and 4 bases from J, with 8 bases between. The CDR3 is 13 residues long. The germline V gene encodes CDR1 ENHRY and CDR2 SYGVKD. Here the CDR3 reads CAISASLNQPQHF. The CDR3 DNA reads as TGTGCCATCAGTGCGTCGTTAAATCAGCCCCAGCATTTT.

V is TRBV28 and J is TRBJ2-7, with 8 bases fitting TRBD2. The CDR3 totals 14 residues. With V trimmed by 3 bases and J by 6 bases, 7 bases remained unmatched. Germline values: CDR1 MDHEN, CDR2 SYDVKM. The CDR3 DNA reads TGTGCCAGCAGTTTCACAGGGACTAGTCGCGAGCAGTACTTC. This translates into CASSFTGTSREQYF.

Note on this clonotype: A much larger clone differs by one base, so this may be a read error. The chain links TRBV11-2 to TRBJ2-7, with D unresolved. This CDR3 has 13 amino acids. Trimming took 2 bases from V and 5 from J, leaving 10 bases between them. Germline V gene lookup returns CDR1 SGHAT and CDR2 FQNNGV. The CDR3 region has the DNA TGTGCCAGCAGCTTACAGGATGCCAACGAGCAGTACTTC. It is translated as CASSLQDANEQYF.

The chain uses TRBV9 and TRBJ1-4; TRBD1 matches at 8 bases. V trimming: 5 bases; J trimming: 8 bases; junction bases outside the gene matches: 8. In germline, CDR1 is SGDLS, CDR2 YYNGEE. This CDR3 contains 14 residues. The CDR3 DNA is TGTGCCAGCAGTACGGACAGGGAGGGAGAAAAACTGTTTTTT. It codes for CASSTDREGEKLFF.

V gene TRBV27 combines with J gene TRBJ2-7, with D hard to call. The CDR3 runs 14 residues. Deletions cut 2 bases from V and 0 bases from J, with 8 bases between. The germline gives CDR1 MNHEY, CDR2 SMNVEV (reference sequence). The DNA for the CDR3 is TGTGCCAGCAGTTTAAGGTCCCCCTCCTACGAGCAGTACTTC. It encodes CASSLRSPSYEQYF.

This clonotype was seen only a few times. The chain is built from TRBV7-2 and TRBJ2-4; possibly TRBD1 for D (5 bases). Near its end, the DNA agrees better with TRBJ2-7, so the J call may be wrong. The CDR3 totals 14 residues. The germline gives CDR1 SGHTA, CDR2 FQGNSA. In DNA form, the CDR3 reads TGTGCCAGCAGCTTTGACAGAACCGACTACGAGCAGTACTTC. Amino acids: CASSFDRTDYEQYF.

V and J are TRBV14 and TRBJ1-4, with D unclear. The germline V gene encodes CDR1 SGHDN and CDR2 FVKESK. CDR3 length equals 14 residues. V was trimmed by 8 bases and J by 10 bases, leaving 20 bases between them. This CDR3 reads CASGRPSLPGKLFF. The CDR3 nucleotides read TGTGCCAGCGGGAGACCATCTCTTCCGGGAAAACTGTTTTTT. Based on the CDR3 plus reference TRBV14 and TRBJ1-4, the full variable domain is EAGVTQFPSHSVIEKGQTVTLRCDPISGHDNLYWYRRVMGKEIKFLLHFVKESKQDESGMPNNRFLAERTGGTYSTLKVQPAELEDSGVYFCASGRPSLPGKLFFGSGTQLSVL.

This rearrangement joins TRBV13 to TRBJ2-7; a weak D match, TRBD1 (6 bases). Germline V gene lookup returns CDR1 PRHDT and CDR2 FYEKMQ (reference sequence). Trimming cost V 6 bases and J 2 bases, with 20 bases left between them. This CDR3 is 16 amino acids long. The CDR3 sequence is CASSIEVRGVPYEQYF. The DNA of the CDR3 is TGTGCCAGCAGTATAGAGGTCAGGGGTGTACCCTACGAGCAGTACTTC.

This clonotype was counted between two and nine times. The germline gene is not matched at one end of the junction; a read error may be the cause. The V and J genes are TRBV20-1 and TRBJ2-7; 8 bases are a match to TRBD2. CDR3 length equals 15 residues. Germline loops: CDR1 DFQATT, CDR2 SNEGSKA (reference sequence). CDR3 sequence: CSARVSGLGSSEQYF. The CDR3, as DNA: TGCAGTGCTAGAGTCTCGGGACTAGGTTCCTCCGAGCAGTACTTC.

This clonotype has only a few counts. This chain's CDR3 is CATADRANYGYTF. The DNA of the CDR3 is TGTGCCACTGCCGACAGGGCTAACTATGGCTACACCTTC. The chain has TRBV10-3 and TRBJ1-2; 7 nucleotides line up with TRBD1. V lost 10 bases, J lost 0 bases, and 5 bases stayed unmatched. There are 13 residues in the CDR3. Germline V lookup: CDR1 ENHRY, CDR2 SYGVKD.

This clonotype has just a few counts. The rearrangement joins TRBV12-3 or TRBV12-4 to TRBJ2-1; TRBD2 aligns across 12 bases. CDR3 length equals 14 residues. After removal of 4 bases from V and 8 bases from J, the junction contained 3 bases not matched to a gene. This CDR3 reads CASSSSGGAYEQFF. CDR3 DNA: TGTGCCAGCAGTTCTAGCGGGGGGGCCTATGAGCAGTTCTTC.

With respect to this clonotype: Its ends do not fully match the called genes, so a read error is possible. The V and J genes are TRBV30 and TRBJ1-1; unclear D gene. Germline loops: CDR1 GTSNPN, CDR2 SVGIG (reference sequence). The CDR3 totals 12 residues. Written as DNA, the CDR3 is TGTGCCTGGACTCAACGGAACGCTGAAGCTTTCTTT. Its translation: CAWTQRNAEAFF.